This paragraph covers one T cell receptor beta chain sequence. Its matching antigen is unknown. This sample is part of a study of cytomegalovirus exposure and HLA in healthy donors. The study's findings and limits: Some 17,000 TCR beta sequences were associated with HLA alleles at 0.05 false discovery rate in a later analysis. While the bulk of TCR sequences proved rare, some public TCRs turned up in many donors. A few V segments could not be told apart, such as TRBV6-2 and TRBV6-3, and were left out.

Both 60 Vbeta primers and 13 Jbeta primers went into the PCR. The table came from immunoSEQ multiplex PCR; TCRdb's copy has only in-frame clones and leaves some out. The sample lists approximately 64,000 clones; roughly 80% were seen once. The CDR3 covers 16 residues. The V end was cut by 5 bases, the J end by 6 bases, with 21 bases between. Germline-derived CDR1 and CDR2 are SGHAT and FQNNGV. The sequence derives from a male donor in good health and CMV-seropositive. This chain links TRBV11-2 with TRBJ2-3, with D perhaps matching TRBD1 (6 bases). Sequenced sample: PBMCs. CDR3 sequence reads: CASSIKGRGLVDTQYF. The CDR3, as DNA: TGTGCCAGCAGCATCAAGGGCAGGGGTCTTGTCGATACGCAGTATTTT.